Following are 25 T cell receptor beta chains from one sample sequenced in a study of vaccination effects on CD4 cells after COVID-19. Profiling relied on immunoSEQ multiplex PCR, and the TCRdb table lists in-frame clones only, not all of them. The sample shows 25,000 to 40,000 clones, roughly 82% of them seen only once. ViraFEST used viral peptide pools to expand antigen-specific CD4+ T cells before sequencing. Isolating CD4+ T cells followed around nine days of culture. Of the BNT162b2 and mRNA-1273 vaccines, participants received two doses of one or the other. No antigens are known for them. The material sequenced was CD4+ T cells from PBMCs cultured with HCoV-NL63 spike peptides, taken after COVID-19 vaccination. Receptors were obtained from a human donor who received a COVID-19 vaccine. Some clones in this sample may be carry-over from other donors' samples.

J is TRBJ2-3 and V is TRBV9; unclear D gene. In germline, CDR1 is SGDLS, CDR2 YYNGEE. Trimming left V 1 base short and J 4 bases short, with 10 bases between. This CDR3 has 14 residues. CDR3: CASSVFQASDTQYF. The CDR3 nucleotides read TGTGCCAGCAGCGTATTCCAGGCTTCAGATACGCAGTATTTT.

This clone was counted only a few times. The CDR3 DNA follows: TGTGCCAGCAGTGAACAGGTAGCTGACGGGGAGCTGTTTTTT. This sequence encodes CASSEQVADGELFF. This chain joins TRBV2 and TRBJ2-2; D is ambiguous. Per germline, CDR1 SNHLY and CDR2 FYNNEI. This CDR3 is built from 14 residues. V lost 2 bases, J lost 7 bases, and 11 bases lay in between. Full variable domain (rest looked up from reference TRBV2 and TRBJ2-2): EPEVTQTPSHQVTQMGQEVILRCVPISNHLYFYWYRQILGQKVEFLVSFYNNEISEKSEIFDDQFSVERPDGSNFTLKIRSTKLEDSAMYFCASSEQVADGELFFGEGSRLTVL.

The CDR3 DNA reads TGTGCCAGCAGCGGCTCGGGACTAGCGGCAAAAGAGACCCAGTACTTC. As protein: CASSGSGLAAKETQYF. The chain employs TRBV2 and TRBJ2-5; 11 bases are a match to TRBD2. The trim removed 6 bases at V and 3 bases at J, leaving 9 bases unmatched. This CDR3 comprises 16 residues. From germline, CDR1 is SNHLY and CDR2 FYNNEI.

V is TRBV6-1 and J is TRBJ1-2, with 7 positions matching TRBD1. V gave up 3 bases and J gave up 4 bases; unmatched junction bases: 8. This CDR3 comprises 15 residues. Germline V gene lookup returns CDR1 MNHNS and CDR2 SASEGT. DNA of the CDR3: TGTGCCAGCAGTGAGGAGGGGGCTCAGGGCTATGGCTACACCTTC. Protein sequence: CASSEEGAQGYGYTF.

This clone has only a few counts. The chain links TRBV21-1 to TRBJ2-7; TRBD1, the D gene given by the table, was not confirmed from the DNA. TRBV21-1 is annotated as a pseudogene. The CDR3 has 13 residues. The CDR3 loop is CASSDEDSVEQYV. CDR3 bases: TGTGCCAGCAGCGATGAGGACAGTGTTGAGCAGTACGTC.

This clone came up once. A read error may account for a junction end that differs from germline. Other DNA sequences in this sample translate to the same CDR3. CDR3 in DNA: TGTGCCAGCACCCGGGACAGGGGTAAAGGGGAACTGTTTTTT. As protein: CASTRDRGKGELFF. The V gene is TRBV7-3, the J gene TRBJ2-2, with 10 bases aligning to TRBD1. Germline lookup yields CDR1 SGHTA and CDR2 FQGTGA. The CDR3 consists of 14 residues.

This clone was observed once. The CDR3 sequence: CASSPNSRTGDNEQFF. The CDR3 bases are TGTGCCAGCTCACCCAACTCCCGGACAGGGGACAATGAGCAGTTCTTC. The rearrangement links TRBV18 to TRBJ2-1, with 9 bases that match TRBD1. Trimming cost V 3 bases and J 5 bases; bases outside gene matches: 8. The germline CDR1 and CDR2 sequences are KGHSH and LQKENI. This CDR3 region has 16 residues.

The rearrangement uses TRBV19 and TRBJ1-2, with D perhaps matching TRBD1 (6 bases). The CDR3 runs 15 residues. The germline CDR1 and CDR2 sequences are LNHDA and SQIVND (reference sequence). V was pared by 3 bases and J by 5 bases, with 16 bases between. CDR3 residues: CASSILDSRRYGYTF. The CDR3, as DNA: TGTGCCAGTAGTATCTTGGACAGCCGACGGTATGGCTACACCTTC.

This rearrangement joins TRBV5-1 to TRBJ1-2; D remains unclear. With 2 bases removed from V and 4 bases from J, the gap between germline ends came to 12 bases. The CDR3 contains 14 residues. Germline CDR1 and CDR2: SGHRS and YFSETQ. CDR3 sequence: CASSLSGIGYGYTF. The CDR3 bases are TGCGCCAGCAGCTTATCGGGTATAGGCTATGGCTACACCTTC. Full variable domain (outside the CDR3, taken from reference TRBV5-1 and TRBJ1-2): KAGVTQTPRYLIKTRGQQVTLSCSPISGHRSVSWYQQTPGQGLQFLFEYFSETQRNKGNFPGRFSGRQFSNSRSEMNVSTLELGDSALYLCASSLSGIGYGYTFGSGTRLTVV.

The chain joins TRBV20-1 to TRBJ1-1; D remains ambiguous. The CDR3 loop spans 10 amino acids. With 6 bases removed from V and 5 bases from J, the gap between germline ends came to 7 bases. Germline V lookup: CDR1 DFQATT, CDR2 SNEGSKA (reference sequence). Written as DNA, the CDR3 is TGCAGTGCCTCCAAAACTGAAGCTTTCTTT. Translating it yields CSASKTEAFF.

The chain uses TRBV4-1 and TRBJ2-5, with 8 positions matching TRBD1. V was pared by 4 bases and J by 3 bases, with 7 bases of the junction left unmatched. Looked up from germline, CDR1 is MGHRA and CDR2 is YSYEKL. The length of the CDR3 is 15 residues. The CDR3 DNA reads TGCGCCAGCAGCCTGCGACAGGGGAATGAAGAGACCCAGTACTTC. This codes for CASSLRQGNEETQYF.

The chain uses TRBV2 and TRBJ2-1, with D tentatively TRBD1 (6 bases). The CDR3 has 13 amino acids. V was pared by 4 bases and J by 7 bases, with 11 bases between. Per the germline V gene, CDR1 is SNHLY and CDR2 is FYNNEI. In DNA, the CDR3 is TGTGCCAGCAGTGTCGAAAGGGGGAATGAGCAGTTCTTC. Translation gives CASSVERGNEQFF.

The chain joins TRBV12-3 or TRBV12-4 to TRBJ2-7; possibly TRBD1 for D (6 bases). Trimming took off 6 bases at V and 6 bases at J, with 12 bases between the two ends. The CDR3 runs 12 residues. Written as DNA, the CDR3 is TGTGCCAGCAGCACAGGGAGAACCGAGCAGTACGTC. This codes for CASSTGRTEQYV.

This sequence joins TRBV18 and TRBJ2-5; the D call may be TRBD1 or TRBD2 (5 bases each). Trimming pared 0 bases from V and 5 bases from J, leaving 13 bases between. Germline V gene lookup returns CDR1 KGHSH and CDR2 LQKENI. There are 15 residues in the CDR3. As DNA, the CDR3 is TGTGCCAGCTCACCACCCCAGGGACGCAGGGAGACCCAGTACTTC. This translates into CASSPPQGRRETQYF.

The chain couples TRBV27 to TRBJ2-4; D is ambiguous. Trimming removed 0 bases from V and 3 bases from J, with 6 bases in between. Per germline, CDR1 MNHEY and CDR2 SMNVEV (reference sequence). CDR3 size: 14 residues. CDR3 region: CASSLSQIKNIQYF. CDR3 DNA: TGTGCCAGCAGTTTATCACAGATCAAAAACATTCAGTACTTC.

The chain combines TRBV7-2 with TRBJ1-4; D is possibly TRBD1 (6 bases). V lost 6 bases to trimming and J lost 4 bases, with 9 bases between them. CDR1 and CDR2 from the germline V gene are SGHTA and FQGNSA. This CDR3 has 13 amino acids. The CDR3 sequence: CASRRDINEKLFF. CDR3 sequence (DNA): TGTGCCAGCAGGAGGGACATTAATGAAAAACTGTTTTTT.

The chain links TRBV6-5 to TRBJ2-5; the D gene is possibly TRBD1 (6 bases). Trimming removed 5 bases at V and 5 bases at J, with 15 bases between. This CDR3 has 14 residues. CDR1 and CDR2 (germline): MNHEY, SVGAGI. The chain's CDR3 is CASSKSGQSETQYF. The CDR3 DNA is TGTGCCAGCAGTAAGTCCGGACAGTCGGAGACCCAGTACTTC.

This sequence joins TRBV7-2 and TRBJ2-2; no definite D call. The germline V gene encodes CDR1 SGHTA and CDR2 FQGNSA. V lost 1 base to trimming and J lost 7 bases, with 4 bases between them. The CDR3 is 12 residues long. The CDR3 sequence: CASSLVFGELFF. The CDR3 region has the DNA TGTGCCAGCAGCTTAGTCTTCGGGGAGCTGTTTTTT.

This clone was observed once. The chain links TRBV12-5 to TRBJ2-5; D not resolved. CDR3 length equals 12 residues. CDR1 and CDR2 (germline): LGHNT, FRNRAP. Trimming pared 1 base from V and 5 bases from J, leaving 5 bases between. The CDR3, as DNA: TGTGCTAGTGGTTTGGCGACGGAGACCCAGTACTTC. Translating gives CASGLATETQYF.

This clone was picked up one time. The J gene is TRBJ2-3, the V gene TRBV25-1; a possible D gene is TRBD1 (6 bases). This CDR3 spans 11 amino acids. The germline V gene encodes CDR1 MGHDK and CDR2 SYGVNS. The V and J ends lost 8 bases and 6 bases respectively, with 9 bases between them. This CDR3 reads CASAQGDTQYF. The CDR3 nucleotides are TGTGCCAGCGCCCAGGGGGATACGCAGTATTTT.

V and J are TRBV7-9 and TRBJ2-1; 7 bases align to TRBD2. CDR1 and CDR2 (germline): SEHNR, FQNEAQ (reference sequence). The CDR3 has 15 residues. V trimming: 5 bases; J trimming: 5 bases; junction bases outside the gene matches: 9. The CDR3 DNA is TGTGCCAGCAGCCCCCCCGGGACTATTAACAATGAGCAGTTCTTC. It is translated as CASSPPGTINNEQFF.

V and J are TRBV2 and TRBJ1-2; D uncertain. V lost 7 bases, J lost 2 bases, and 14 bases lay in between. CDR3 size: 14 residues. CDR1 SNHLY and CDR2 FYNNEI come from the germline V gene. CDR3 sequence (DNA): TGTGCCAGCAAAGTTCTTGAGGAAAACTATGGCTACACCTTC. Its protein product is CASKVLEENYGYTF.

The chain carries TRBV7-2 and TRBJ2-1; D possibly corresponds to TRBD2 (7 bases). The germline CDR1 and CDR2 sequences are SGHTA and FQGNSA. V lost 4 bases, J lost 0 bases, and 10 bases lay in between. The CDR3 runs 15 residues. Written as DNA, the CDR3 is TGTGCCAGCAGCTACGGGGGGCTCTCCTACAATGAGCAGTTCTTC. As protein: CASSYGGLSYNEQFF. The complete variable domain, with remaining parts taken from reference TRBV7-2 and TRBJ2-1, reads GAGVSQSPSNKVTEKGKDVELRCDPISGHTALYWYRQSLGQGLEFLIYFQGNSAPDKSGLPSDRFSAERTGGSVSTLTIQRTQQEDSAVYLCASSYGGLSYNEQFFGPGTRLTVL.

CDR3 in amino acids: CASSLEAGDYGYTF. CDR3 nucleotides: TGTGCCAGCAGCTTAGAGGCAGGGGACTATGGCTACACCTTC. The chain couples TRBV7-9 to TRBJ1-2, with D perhaps matching TRBD1 (6 bases). In germline, CDR1 is SEHNR, CDR2 FQNEAQ (reference sequence). V was cut by 1 base and J by 3 bases, with 9 bases left in between. The CDR3 is 14 amino acids.

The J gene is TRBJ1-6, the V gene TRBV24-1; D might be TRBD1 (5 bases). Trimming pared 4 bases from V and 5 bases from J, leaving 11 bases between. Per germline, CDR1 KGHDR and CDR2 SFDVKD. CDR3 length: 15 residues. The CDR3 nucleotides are TGTGCCACCAGTGAGGCGGGACCACATAATTCACCCCTCCACTTT. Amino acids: CATSEAGPHNSPLHF.